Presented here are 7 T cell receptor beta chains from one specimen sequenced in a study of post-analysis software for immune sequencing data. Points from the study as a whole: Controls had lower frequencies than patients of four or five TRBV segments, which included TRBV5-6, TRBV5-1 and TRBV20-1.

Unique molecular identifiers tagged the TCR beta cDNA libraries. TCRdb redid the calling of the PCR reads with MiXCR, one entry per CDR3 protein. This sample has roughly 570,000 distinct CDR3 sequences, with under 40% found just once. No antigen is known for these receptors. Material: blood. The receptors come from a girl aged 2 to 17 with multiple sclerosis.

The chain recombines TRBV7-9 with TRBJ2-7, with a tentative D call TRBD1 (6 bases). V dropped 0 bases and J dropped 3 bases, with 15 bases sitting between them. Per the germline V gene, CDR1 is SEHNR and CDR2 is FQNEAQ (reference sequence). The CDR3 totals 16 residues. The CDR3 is CASSLAQDSQYYEQYF. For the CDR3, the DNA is TGTGCCAGCAGCTTAGCGCAGGACAGCCAGTACTACGAGCAGTACTTC.

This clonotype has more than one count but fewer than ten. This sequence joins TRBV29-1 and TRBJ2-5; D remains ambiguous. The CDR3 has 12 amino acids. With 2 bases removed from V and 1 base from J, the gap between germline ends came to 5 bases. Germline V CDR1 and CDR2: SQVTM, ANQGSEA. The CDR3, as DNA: TGCAGCGTTGAATGGTTCCAAGAGACCCAGTACTTC. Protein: CSVEWFQETQYF.

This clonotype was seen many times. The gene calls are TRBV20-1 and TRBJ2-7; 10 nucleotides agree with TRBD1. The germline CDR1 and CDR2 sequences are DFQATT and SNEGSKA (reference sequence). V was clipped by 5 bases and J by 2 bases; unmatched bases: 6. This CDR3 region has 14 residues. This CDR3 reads CSASTGTGAYEQYF. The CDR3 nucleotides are TGCAGTGCTTCTACCGGGACAGGGGCCTACGAGCAGTACTTC.

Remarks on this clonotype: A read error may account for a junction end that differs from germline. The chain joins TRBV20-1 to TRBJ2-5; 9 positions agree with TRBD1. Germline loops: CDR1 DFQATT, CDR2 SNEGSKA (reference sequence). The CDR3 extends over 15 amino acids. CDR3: CSARFDRGNEETRYF. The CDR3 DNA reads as TGCAGTGCTAGATTCGACAGGGGGAACGAGGAGACCCGGTACTTC.

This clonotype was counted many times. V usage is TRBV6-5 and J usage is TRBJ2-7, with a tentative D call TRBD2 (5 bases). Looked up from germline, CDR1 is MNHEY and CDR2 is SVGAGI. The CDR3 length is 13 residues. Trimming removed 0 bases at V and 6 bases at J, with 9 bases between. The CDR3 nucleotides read TGTGCCAGCAGTTACTCGCGAGGGTCCGAGCAGTACTTC. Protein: CASSYSRGSEQYF.

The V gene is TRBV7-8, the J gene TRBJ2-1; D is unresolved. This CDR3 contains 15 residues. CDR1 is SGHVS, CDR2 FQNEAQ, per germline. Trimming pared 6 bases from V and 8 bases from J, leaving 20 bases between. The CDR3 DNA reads TGTGCCAGCAGTTCCGGGCTAGTGGGTTGCGATGAGCAGTTCTTC. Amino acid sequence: CASSSGLVGCDEQFF.

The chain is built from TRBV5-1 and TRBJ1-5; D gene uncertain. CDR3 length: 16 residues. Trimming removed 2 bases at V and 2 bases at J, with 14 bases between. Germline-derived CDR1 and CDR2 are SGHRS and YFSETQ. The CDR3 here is CASSFRGSSGNQPQHF. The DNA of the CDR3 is TGCGCCAGCAGCTTTCGTGGGTCCTCTGGCAATCAGCCCCAGCATTTT.